These 23 T cell receptor beta chains originate from one sample sequenced in a study of T cell changes during pregnancy in multiple sclerosis. The method was immunoSEQ multiplex PCR; TCRdb's version includes in-frame clones alone and lacks a portion of them. Of about 81,000 clones listed, about 95% were seen once; the top ten hold around 2.5%. Sample: peripheral blood, taken in the third trimester of pregnancy. These receptors all come from a female donor with multiple sclerosis, enrolled in a pregnancy study.

This clone appeared a single time. V is TRBV10-3 and J is TRBJ1-4, with no clear D. Trimming shortened V by 3 bases and J by 8 bases, and 7 bases separated the two germline ends. Per the germline V gene, CDR1 is ENHRY and CDR2 is SYGVKD. The CDR3 has 12 residues. This CDR3 is CAISDTEEKLFF. The CDR3 DNA sequence: TGTGCCATCAGTGATACAGAGGAAAAACTGTTTTTT.

The V gene is TRBV25-1, the J gene TRBJ1-1; 9 bases align to TRBD1. J was trimmed by 5 bases and V by 6 bases; bases with no gene match: 4. Germline CDR1 MGHDK, CDR2 SYGVNS. The length of the CDR3 is 13 residues. CDR3 coding DNA: TGTGCCAGCAGAACAGGGGGCAGGACTGAAGCTTTCTTT. It translates to CASRTGGRTEAFF.

The chain couples TRBV4-2 to TRBJ2-3; TRBD2 matches 10 bases. CDR3 length equals 17 residues. Germline V gene sequence: CDR1 LGHNA, CDR2 YNFKEQ. V gave up 0 bases and J gave up 2 bases; unmatched junction bases: 5. The CDR3 reads CASSQDRAGGPTDTQYF. In DNA, the CDR3 is TGTGCCAGCAGCCAAGATAGAGCGGGGGGGCCCACAGATACGCAGTATTTT.

The chain recombines TRBV5-1 with TRBJ1-1; 7 nucleotides align to TRBD1. This CDR3 has 14 residues. V lost 5 bases, J lost 2 bases, and 6 bases stayed unmatched. Germline V lookup: CDR1 SGHRS, CDR2 YFSETQ. The CDR3 DNA is TGCGCCAGCAGTCGGGCAGGGGGTAACACTGAAGCTTTCTTT. This codes for CASSRAGGNTEAFF.

This chain uses TRBV29-1 with TRBJ1-1, with a weak D call TRBD1 (5 bases). Per the germline V gene, CDR1 is SQVTM and CDR2 is ANQGSEA. The V gene lost 6 bases and the J gene lost 7 bases, with 12 bases spanning the gap. This CDR3 has 11 residues. Here the CDR3 DNA reads TGCAGCGTACTCGCAGGGAATGAAGCTTTCTTT. Translating gives CSVLAGNEAFF.

The rearrangement uses TRBV6-5 and TRBJ2-3; D is unclear. This CDR3 contains 14 residues. The germline CDR1 and CDR2 sequences are MNHEY and SVGAGI. The ends were cut back, 1 base at V and 2 bases at J, with 7 bases in the middle. This chain's CDR3 is CASSYFPLTDTQYF. In DNA, the CDR3 is TGTGCCAGCAGTTACTTTCCCCTCACAGATACGCAGTATTTT.

The chain has TRBV18 and TRBJ1-3; TRBD1 matches at 7 bases. The CDR3 contains 15 residues. The germline V gene has CDR1 KGHSH and CDR2 LQKENI. V gave up 2 bases and J gave up 8 bases; unmatched junction bases: 9. CDR3 protein: CASSPRDRALDTIYF. CDR3 DNA: TGTGCCAGCTCACCAAGAGACAGGGCTTTGGACACCATATATTTT.

The genes are TRBV7-6 and TRBJ2-7, with TRBD1 identical over 10 bases. The V segment lost 1 base and the J segment 6 bases; nucleotides outside the gene matches: 18. The CDR3 consists of 19 residues. Germline assignment: CDR1 SGHVS and CDR2 FNYEAQ. The CDR3 sequence is CASSLVATGLGTGEGEQYF. DNA for the CDR3: TGTGCCAGCAGCTTAGTAGCCACCGGCTTGGGGACAGGGGAAGGCGAGCAGTACTTC.

This clone showed up just once. The rearrangement links TRBV25-1 to TRBJ2-3; TRBD2 matches at 7 bases. V lost 3 bases and J lost 2; bases outside the gene matches: 2. The V gene's germline CDR1 is MGHDK and CDR2 SYGVNS. This CDR3 spans 14 amino acids. The CDR3 DNA reads TGTGCCAGCAGTGAGGGGGGGAACACAGATACGCAGTATTTT. This translates into CASSEGGNTDTQYF.

The rearrangement uses TRBV4-1 and TRBJ2-5, with 12 bases fitting TRBD2. Trimming removed 5 bases from V and 2 bases from J; junction bases left unmatched: 3. The CDR3 consists of 15 residues. Germline V gene lookup returns CDR1 MGHRA and CDR2 YSYEKL. The CDR3 protein is CASSNLAGGQETQYF. CDR3 DNA sequence: TGCGCCAGCAGCAACCTAGCGGGGGGGCAAGAGACCCAGTACTTC.

There are a few counts of this clone. The genes are TRBV5-1 and TRBJ1-5; D is uncertain. The CDR3 length is 13 residues. Trimming left V 4 bases short and J 4 bases short, with 9 bases between. The germline gives CDR1 SGHRS, CDR2 YFSETQ. CDR3 in amino acids: CASSSGANQPQHF. The CDR3 bases are TGCGCCAGCAGCAGCGGAGCTAATCAGCCCCAGCATTTT.

This clone appeared once. V and J are TRBV4-2 and TRBJ2-7, with D possibly being TRBD1 (7 bases). V was cut by 0 bases and J by 6 bases, with 21 bases left in between. Germline CDR1 reads LGHNA; CDR2 reads YNFKEQ. This CDR3 contains 17 residues. CDR3 nucleotides: TGTGCCAGCAGCCAAGACCGAGGGGGCGCTGGGAGGTCCGAGCAGTACTTC. It is translated as CASSQDRGGAGRSEQYF.

The chain recombines TRBV9 with TRBJ2-1; D possibly corresponds to TRBD2 (6 bases). Germline assignment: CDR1 SGDLS and CDR2 YYNGEE. Trimming pared 4 bases from V and 4 bases from J, leaving 9 bases between. The CDR3 contains 13 residues. This chain's CDR3 is CASSSGLYNEQFF. Here the CDR3 DNA reads TGTGCCAGCAGCTCCGGACTATACAATGAGCAGTTCTTC.

The chain has TRBV29-1 and TRBJ2-3; 7 bases map to TRBD1. The CDR3 is made up of 13 amino acids. Trimming at V came to 4 bases and at J to 0 bases, leaving 1 base not matched to a gene. Looked up from germline, CDR1 is SQVTM and CDR2 is ANQGSEA. DNA of the CDR3: TGCAGCGTTGGACAGGGAAGCACAGATACGCAGTATTTT. Translating gives CSVGQGSTDTQYF.

This chain connects TRBV7-3 to TRBJ2-2, with D possibly TRBD1 on 8 matching bases. This CDR3 contains 16 residues. V was shortened by 4 bases and J by 4 bases, with 16 bases between the two germline ends. The germline V gene has CDR1 SGHTA and CDR2 FQGTGA. CDR3: CASSSGRTGSTGELFF. CDR3 bases: TGTGCCAGCAGCTCCGGGAGGACAGGGAGCACCGGGGAGCTGTTTTTT.

The chain carries TRBV7-3 and TRBJ2-3; tentative D call: TRBD2 (5 bases). Trimming left V 6 bases short and J 10 bases short, with 20 bases between. CDR1 is SGHTA, CDR2 FQGTGA, per germline. The CDR3 loop spans 14 amino acids. CDR3 DNA sequence: TGTGCCAGCAGACTAACCCAGGACTCTGATGCGCAGTATTTT. Protein product: CASRLTQDSDAQYF.

The chain is built from TRBV4-1 and TRBJ2-3, with 12 bases aligning to TRBD2. With V trimmed by 2 bases and J by 2 bases, 5 bases remained unmatched. Germline V gene sequence: CDR1 MGHRA, CDR2 YSYEKL. This CDR3 has 17 amino acids. The CDR3: CASSQLTSGGFTDTQYF. Here the CDR3 DNA reads TGCGCCAGCAGCCAACTAACTAGCGGGGGGTTCACAGATACGCAGTATTTT.

The rearrangement uses TRBV7-2 and TRBJ2-3; 7 bases agree with TRBD1. CDR1 and CDR2 (germline): SGHTA, FQGNSA. V lost 5 bases and J lost 3; bases outside the gene matches: 11. The CDR3 runs to 16 residues. CDR3 in amino acids: CASSAGGQWRTDTQYF. The DNA of the CDR3 is TGTGCCAGCAGCGCAGGGGGACAGTGGAGAACAGATACGCAGTATTTT. Filled out from reference TRBV7-2 and TRBJ2-3, the complete variable domain reads GAGVSQSPSNKVTEKGKDVELRCDPISGHTALYWYRQSLGQGLEFLIYFQGNSAPDKSGLPSDRFSAERTGGSVSTLTIQRTQQEDSAVYLCASSAGGQWRTDTQYFGPGTRLTVL.

The genes are TRBV13 and TRBJ2-5; 13 nucleotides match TRBD2. CDR1 and CDR2 (germline): PRHDT, FYEKMQ (reference sequence). The CDR3 runs to 17 residues. The V and J ends lost 5 bases and 2 bases, in that order; junction bases with no gene match: 8. CDR3 in amino acids: CASSLGTSGDLQETQYF. CDR3 bases: TGTGCCAGCAGCCTCGGGACTAGCGGGGACCTACAAGAGACCCAGTACTTC.

CDR3 coding DNA: TGTGCCAGCAGCGCACCCGGGACACCCTACGAGCAGTACTTC. It specifies CASSAPGTPYEQYF. The chain employs TRBV9 and TRBJ2-7, with a tentative D call TRBD1 (6 bases). The V gene's germline CDR1 is SGDLS and CDR2 YYNGEE. V dropped 3 bases and J dropped 2 bases, with 12 bases sitting between them. There are 14 residues in the CDR3.

The chain joins TRBV13 to TRBJ2-5, with D tentatively TRBD1 (7 bases). V shed 6 bases and J shed 4 bases, with 18 bases lying between them. CDR3 length: 15 amino acids. The germline V gene encodes CDR1 PRHDT and CDR2 FYEKMQ (reference sequence). CDR3 in DNA: TGTGCCAGCAGTTCCTCAGGGGGGACGACAGAGACCCAGTACTTC. Amino acid sequence: CASSSSGGTTETQYF.

This rearrangement joins TRBV13 to TRBJ1-1; D is possibly TRBD1 (6 bases). The CDR3 is 15 residues long. The V and J ends lost 5 bases and 3 bases respectively, with 16 bases between them. Germline CDR1 is PRHDT and CDR2 is FYEKMQ (reference sequence). Written as DNA, the CDR3 is TGTGCCAGCAGCCTACGAGGGGGGGGAGACACTGAAGCTTTCTTT. Residues: CASSLRGGGDTEAFF.

This rearrangement joins TRBV6-4 to TRBJ2-2, with D perhaps TRBD2 (6 bases). Trimming pared 4 bases from V and 2 bases from J, leaving 11 bases between. The V gene's germline CDR1 is MRHNA and CDR2 SNTAGT. This CDR3 has 15 residues. CDR3 in amino acids: CASSGGLGNTGELFF. Here the CDR3 DNA reads TGTGCCAGCAGTGGGGGACTGGGAAACACCGGGGAGCTGTTTTTT.